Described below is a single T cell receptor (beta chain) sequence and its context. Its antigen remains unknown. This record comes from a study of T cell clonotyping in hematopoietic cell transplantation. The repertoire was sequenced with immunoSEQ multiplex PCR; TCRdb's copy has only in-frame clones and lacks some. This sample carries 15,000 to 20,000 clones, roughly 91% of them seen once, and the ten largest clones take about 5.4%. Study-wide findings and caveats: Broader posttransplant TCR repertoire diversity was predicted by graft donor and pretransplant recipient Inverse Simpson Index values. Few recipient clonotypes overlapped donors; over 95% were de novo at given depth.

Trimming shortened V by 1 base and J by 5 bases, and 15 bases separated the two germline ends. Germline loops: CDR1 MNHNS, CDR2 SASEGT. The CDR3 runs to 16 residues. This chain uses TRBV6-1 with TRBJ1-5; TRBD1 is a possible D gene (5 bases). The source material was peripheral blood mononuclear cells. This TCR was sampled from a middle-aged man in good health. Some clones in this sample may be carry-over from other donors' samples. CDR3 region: CASSEVETELDQPQHF. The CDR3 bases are TGTGCCAGCAGTGAAGTAGAGACAGAATTGGATCAGCCCCAGCATTTT.